The 9 T cell receptor beta chains listed next were all sequenced from one sample in a study of cytomegalovirus exposure and HLA in healthy donors. PCR involved 60 Vbeta and 13 Jbeta primers. The table came from immunoSEQ multiplex PCR; TCRdb's copy has only in-frame clones and leaves some out. The sample records over 150,000 clones, 82% being singletons. The sequencing input was PBMCs. The origin of the receptors is a girl under 10 years old in good health and CMV-seropositive.

This chain uses TRBV30 with TRBJ2-7; 7 bases match TRBD1. Germline assignment: CDR1 GTSNPN and CDR2 SVGIG (reference sequence). This CDR3 has 14 amino acids. The V gene end was trimmed by 3 bases and the J gene end by 3 bases; junction bases not matched to a gene: 8. The CDR3 loop reads CAWSPGQAYYEQYF. CDR3 nucleotide sequence: TGTGCCTGGAGCCCAGGACAGGCATACTACGAGCAGTACTTC.

The chain combines TRBV7-9 with TRBJ1-4, with D possibly matching TRBD1 (5 bases). Germline CDR1 SEHNR, CDR2 FQNEAQ (reference sequence). This CDR3 is 16 amino acids long. The V end lost 5 bases, the J end lost 7 bases, and 20 bases lay between the germline ends. CDR3 bases: TGTGCCAGCAGCCCTCAACGTCAGGGTCGCGGTGAAAAACTGTTTTTT. Encoded protein: CASSPQRQGRGEKLFF.

The rearrangement joins TRBV15 to TRBJ1-6; no definite D call. Trimming shortened V by 0 bases and J by 0 bases, and 9 bases separated the two germline ends. The CDR3 has 17 residues. In germline, CDR1 is LNHNV, CDR2 YYDKDF (reference sequence). The CDR3 region is CATSRESISSYNSPLHF. CDR3 bases: TGTGCCACCAGCAGAGAGTCTATAAGCTCCTATAATTCACCCCTCCACTTT.

This clone appeared a single time. The genes are TRBV28 and TRBJ2-1, with TRBD2 matching 7 bases. Germline CDR1 reads MDHEN; CDR2 reads SYDVKM. V shed 4 bases, J shed 3 bases, and the junction held 3 bases outside the gene matches. The CDR3 is 14 residues long. The CDR3 DNA is TGTGCCAGCAGTTCCTGGACTAGCTACAATGAGCAGTTCTTC. Encoded protein: CASSSWTSYNEQFF.

V is TRBV21-1 and J is TRBJ2-7; the table's D call, TRBD2, was not checked against the DNA. TRBV21-1 is annotated as a pseudogene. The CDR3 runs 18 residues. CDR3 nucleotide sequence: TGTGCCAGCAGCAAAGGAGCCGACTCCACTAGGGAACCGTACGAGCAGTACTTC. This codes for CASSKGADSTREPYEQYF.

This chain connects TRBV5-1 to TRBJ1-1; D unclear. V gave up 2 bases and J gave up 3 bases, with 8 bases separating them. Germline V CDR1 and CDR2: SGHRS, YFSETQ. CDR3 size: 13 residues. Here the CDR3 reads CASSFGADTEAFF. The CDR3, as DNA: TGCGCCAGCAGCTTCGGTGCCGACACTGAAGCTTTCTTT.

This CDR3 reads CASSPHSTSGRAGGAYEQYF. In DNA, the CDR3 is TGCGCCAGCAGCCCACATAGTACTAGCGGGAGGGCCGGTGGGGCCTACGAGCAGTACTTC. This chain connects TRBV23-1 to TRBJ2-7; 13 nucleotides agree with TRBD2. TRBV23-1 is an ORF, with its function uncertain. The CDR3 contains 20 residues. V was pared by 6 bases and J by 2 bases, with 19 bases of the junction left unmatched.

The chain has TRBV4-1 and TRBJ2-2; tentative D call: TRBD2 (6 bases). CDR3 size: 15 residues. Germline CDR1 and CDR2: MGHRA and YSYEKL. With 7 bases removed from V and 1 base from J, the gap between germline ends came to 13 bases. The CDR3, as DNA: TGCGCCAGCACCCCCCTAGCGATGAACACCGGGGAGCTGTTTTTT. Translated: CASTPLAMNTGELFF.

This clone was detected only once. The CDR3 DNA reads as TGCAGCGTGCTCCGGGACAGGGGATGGGGCTACACCTTC. Protein: CSVLRDRGWGYTF. The chain joins TRBV29-1 to TRBJ1-2, with 10 bases matching TRBD1. The length of the CDR3 is 13 residues. The J segment lost 8 bases and the V segment lost 6 bases, leaving 9 bases of the junction unmatched. Germline V gene data show CDR1 as SQVTM and CDR2 as ANQGSEA.